This entry features one TCR beta chain sequence. Generated by immunoSEQ multiplex PCR, the TCRdb table keeps only in-frame clones and is missing some. Of around 15,000 clones in the sample, around 80% are singletons; the top ten hold approximately 40%. This CDR3 comprises 15 residues. Trimming cost V 4 bases and J 3 bases; bases outside gene matches: 6. Germline CDR1 is SGHAT and CDR2 is FQDESV (reference sequence). These data originate in a study of T cell responses to AZD1222 COVID-19 vaccine. J is TRBJ1-1 and V is TRBV11-1, with 9 bases fitting TRBD1. This specimen consisted of peripheral blood, obtained 28 days after the second AZD1222 dose. This sequence originates from an adult who received the AZD1222 COVID-19 vaccine. The chain's CDR3 is CASSWIQGADTEAFF. For the CDR3, the DNA is TGTGCCAGCAGCTGGATACAGGGGGCTGACACTGAAGCTTTCTTT.